This T cell receptor (beta chain) was sequenced during a study of CD8+ T cells in alopecia areata. The wider study: Scoring of severity for treated patients was based on percentage of affected scalp area.

The length of the CDR3 is 10 residues. Trimming took 3 bases from V and 11 from J, leaving 7 bases between them. The germline gives CDR1 SNHLY, CDR2 FYNNEI. This clone was seen more than once but under ten times. Its antigen is as yet unknown. After isolation, RNA underwent reverse transcription to generate cDNA as the sequencing template. Method: immunoSEQ multiplex PCR; TCRdb's copy keeps in-frame clones and lacks some. The top ten clones hold roughly 17% of a sample with 75,000 to 100,000 clones, 60% to 80% of them seen once. Documented treatment: oral pan-JAK inhibitor, 5-10 mg twice daily. Study-wide results and limits: Numerous clones, expanded in lesions, remained in scalp and blood during tofacitinib. Because one nonresponder was included, the link of baseline CD8+ expansion to response is considered uncertain.

The receptor was isolated from a human donor with alopecia areata. This specimen consisted of CD8+ T cells sorted from blood, obtained between weeks 44 and 45, from a patient treated with tofacitinib. The V gene is TRBV2, the J gene TRBJ1-1; D is unclear. The CDR3 is CASSELVAFF. In DNA form, the CDR3 reads TGTGCCAGCAGTGAGTTAGTTGCTTTCTTT.